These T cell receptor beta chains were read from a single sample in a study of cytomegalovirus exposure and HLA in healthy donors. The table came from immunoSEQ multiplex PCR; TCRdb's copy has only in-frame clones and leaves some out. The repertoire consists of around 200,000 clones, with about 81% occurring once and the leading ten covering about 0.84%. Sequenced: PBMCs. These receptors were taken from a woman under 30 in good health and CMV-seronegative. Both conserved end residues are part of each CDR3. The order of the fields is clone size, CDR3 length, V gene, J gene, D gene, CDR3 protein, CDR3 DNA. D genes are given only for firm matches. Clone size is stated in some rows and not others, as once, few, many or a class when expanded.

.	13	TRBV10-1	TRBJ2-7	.	CASSESGSHEQYF	TGCGCCAGCAGTGAATCAGGGTCCCACGAGCAGTACTTC
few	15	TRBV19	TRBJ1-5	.	CASSWRDYSNQPQHF	TGTGCAAGTAGCTGGAGGGACTATAGCAATCAGCCCCAGCATTTT
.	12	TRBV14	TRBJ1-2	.	CASSQELRGYTF	TGTGCCAGCAGCCAAGAATTGAGGGGCTACACCTTC
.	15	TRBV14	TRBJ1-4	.	CASSHRTDSNEKLFF	TGTGCCAGCAGCCACCGGACAGATTCTAATGAAAAACTGTTTTTT
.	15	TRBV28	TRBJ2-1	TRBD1	CASSRGGSSYNEQFF	TGTGCCAGCAGCAGAGGGGGCAGCTCCTACAATGAGCAGTTCTTC
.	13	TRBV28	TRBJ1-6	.	CASSFLGGSPLHF	TGTGCCAGCAGCTTCCTTGGGGGCTCACCCCTCCACTTT
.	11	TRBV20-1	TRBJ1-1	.	CSCIKNTEAFF	TGCAGTTGTATTAAGAACACTGAAGCTTTCTTT
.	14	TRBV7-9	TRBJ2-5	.	CASSLEAVAGQQYF	TGTGCCAGCAGCTTAGAAGCAGTAGCAGGGCAGCAGTACTTC
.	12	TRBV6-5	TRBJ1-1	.	CASSSGRTEAFF	TGTGCCAGCAGCTCAGGGAGGACTGAAGCTTTCTTT
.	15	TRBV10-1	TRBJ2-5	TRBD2	CASSEASGVQETQYF	TGCGCCAGCAGTGAGGCTAGCGGGGTTCAAGAGACCCAGTACTTC
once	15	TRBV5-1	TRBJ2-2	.	CASSLVSANTGELFF	TGCGCCAGCAGCTTGGTGTCGGCGAACACCGGGGAGCTGTTTTTT
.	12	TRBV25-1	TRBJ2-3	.	CASSDLPGTQYF	TGTGCCAGCAGTGACCTACCCGGTACGCAGTATTTT
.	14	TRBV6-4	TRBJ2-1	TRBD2	CASSDRGEGNEQFF	TGTGCCAGCAGTGATCGGGGGGAGGGGAATGAGCAGTTCTTC
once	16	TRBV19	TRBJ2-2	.	CASTPLGGPNTGELFF	TGTGCCAGTACTCCCCTGGGGGGTCCGAACACCGGGGAGCTGTTTTTT
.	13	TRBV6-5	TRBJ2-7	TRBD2	CASRPGTSYEQYF	TGTGCCAGCAGGCCCGGGACTAGCTACGAGCAGTACTTC
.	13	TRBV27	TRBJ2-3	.	CASSLSGLYTQYF	TGTGCCAGCAGTTTATCGGGACTCTATACGCAGTATTTT
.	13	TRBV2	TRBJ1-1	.	CASSDDRNTEAFF	TGTGCCAGCAGTGATGACAGGAACACTGAAGCTTTCTTT
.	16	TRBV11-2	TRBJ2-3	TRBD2	CASSLDRGVGTDTQYF	TGTGCCAGCAGCTTAGATCGGGGGGTGGGCACAGATACGCAGTATTTT